This TCR beta chain originates from a study of cytomegalovirus exposure and HLA in healthy donors. At the level of the study: Falling in the Caucasian-associated ancestry cluster were 81% of under 500 genotyped donors.

The CDR3 loop spans 15 amino acids. Per germline, CDR1 LNHDA and CDR2 SQIVND (reference sequence). The ends were cut back, 3 bases at V and 0 bases at J, with 8 bases in the middle. Study-wide findings and caveats: Productive status was seen about 90% or about 30% of the time for most TCR beta V segments in an earlier analysis.

A multiplex PCR was run with 60 Vbeta primers and 13 Jbeta primers. As originally analysed: In a later analysis, 10 million to 11 million of 65 million to 90 million unique beta chains occurred in at least two donors. Repertoires were generated with immunoSEQ multiplex PCR, while TCRdb's copy carries only in-frame clones and drops some. V and J calls and clone size are given by that table; D and trimming were obtained from the DNA. This table has about 130,000 clones, around 83% appearing once. With regard to this clone: Antigen specificity is unknown.

The source is a man aged 50 to 59 in good health and CMV-seronegative. The chain is built from TRBV19 and TRBJ2-2; possible D gene TRBD1, 6 bases. Sample: PBMCs. CDR3 amino acids: CASSIRGTNTGELFF. The CDR3 bases are TGTGCCAGTAGTATCAGGGGTACGAACACCGGGGAGCTGTTTTTT.